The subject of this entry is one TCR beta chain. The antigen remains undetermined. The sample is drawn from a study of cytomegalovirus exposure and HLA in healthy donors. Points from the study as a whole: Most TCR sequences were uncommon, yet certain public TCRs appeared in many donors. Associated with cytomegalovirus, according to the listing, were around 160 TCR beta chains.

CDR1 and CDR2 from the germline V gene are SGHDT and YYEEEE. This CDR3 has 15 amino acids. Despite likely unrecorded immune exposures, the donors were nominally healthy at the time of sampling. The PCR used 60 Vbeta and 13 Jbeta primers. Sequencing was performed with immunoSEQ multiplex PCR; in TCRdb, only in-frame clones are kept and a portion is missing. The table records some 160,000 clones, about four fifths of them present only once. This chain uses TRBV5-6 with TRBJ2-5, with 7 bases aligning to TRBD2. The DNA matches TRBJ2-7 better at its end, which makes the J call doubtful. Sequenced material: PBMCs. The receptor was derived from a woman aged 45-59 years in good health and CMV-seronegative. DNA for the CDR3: TGTGCCAGCAGCCTAATTAGCGGGTACTCCTACGAGCAGTACTTC. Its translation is CASSLISGYSYEQYF.